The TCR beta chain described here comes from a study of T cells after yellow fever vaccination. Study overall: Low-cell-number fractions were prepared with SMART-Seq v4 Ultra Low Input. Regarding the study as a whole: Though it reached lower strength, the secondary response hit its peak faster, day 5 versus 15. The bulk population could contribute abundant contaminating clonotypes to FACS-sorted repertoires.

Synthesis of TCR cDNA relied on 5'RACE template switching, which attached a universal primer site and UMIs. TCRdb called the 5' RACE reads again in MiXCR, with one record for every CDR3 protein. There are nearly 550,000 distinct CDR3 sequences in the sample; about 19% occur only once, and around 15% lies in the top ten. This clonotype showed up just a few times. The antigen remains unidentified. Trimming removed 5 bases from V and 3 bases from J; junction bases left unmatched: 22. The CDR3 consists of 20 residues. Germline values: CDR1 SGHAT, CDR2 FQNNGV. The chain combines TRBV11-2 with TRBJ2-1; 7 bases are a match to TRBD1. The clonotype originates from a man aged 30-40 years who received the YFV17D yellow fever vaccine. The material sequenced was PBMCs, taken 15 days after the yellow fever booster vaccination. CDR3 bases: TGTGCCAGCAGCCAGAGGGGGCAGGGATTCTCGGAGGCGGTCTACAATGAGCAGTTCTTC. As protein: CASSQRGQGFSEAVYNEQFF.